The 22 T cell receptor beta chains presented below share a single source sample, sequenced in a study of T cell responses to AZD1222 COVID-19 vaccine. Measured with immunoSEQ multiplex PCR; TCRdb has only the in-frame clones, and not every one. The sample carries 140,000 or so clones, about 91% recorded once. Here the sequenced sample was peripheral blood, taken on day 0 of AZD1222 vaccination. The receptors shown here come from an adult in good health.

V usage is TRBV5-5 and J usage is TRBJ1-1; no clear D. The CDR3 spans 13 residues. The germline V gene encodes CDR1 SGHKS and CDR2 YYEKEE (reference sequence). With 6 bases removed from V and 1 base from J, the gap between germline ends came to 10 bases. CDR3 amino acids: CASTWPPNTEAFF. CDR3 DNA sequence: TGTGCCAGCACCTGGCCCCCGAACACTGAAGCTTTCTTT.

The chain employs TRBV5-5 and TRBJ2-5; TRBD1 is a possible D gene (6 bases). Trimming removed 4 bases from V and 5 bases from J, with 12 bases in between. The V gene's germline CDR1 is SGHKS and CDR2 YYEKEE (reference sequence). The CDR3 has 13 amino acids. CDR3 nucleotides: TGTGCCAGCAGCGACTGGGGGCTGGAGACCCAGTACTTC. The encoded protein is CASSDWGLETQYF.

This chain connects TRBV4-3 to TRBJ2-1; 8 bases are a match to TRBD2. Germline values: CDR1 LGHNA, CDR2 YSLEER. V was pared by 1 base and J by 9 bases, with 14 bases of the junction left unmatched. The length of the CDR3 is 17 residues. The CDR3 DNA reads TGCGCCAGCAGCCAAGGGGAGGGACTAGTAGGATGGGGTGAGCAGTTCTTC. Translating gives CASSQGEGLVGWGEQFF.

The rearrangement uses TRBV7-2 and TRBJ2-1; perhaps TRBD2 as D (6 bases). V dropped 3 bases and J dropped 7 bases, with 16 bases sitting between them. Germline CDR1 SGHTA, CDR2 FQGNSA. There are 15 residues in the CDR3. CDR3 amino acids: CASSLWGTSLNEQFF. The CDR3 coding sequence is TGTGCCAGCAGCTTGTGGGGCACTAGCTTGAATGAGCAGTTCTTC.

V and J are TRBV6-5 and TRBJ2-7; D call uncertain. Germline V gene lookup returns CDR1 MNHEY and CDR2 SVGAGI. V lost 0 bases and J 4 bases, leaving 13 bases between the germline ends. The CDR3 runs to 15 residues. This CDR3 reads CASSYSTTLLYEQYF. The DNA for the CDR3 is TGTGCCAGCAGTTACTCCACTACTCTTCTGTACGAGCAGTACTTC.

The chain uses TRBV30 and TRBJ2-4, with 9 positions matching TRBD1. Per the germline V gene, CDR1 is GTSNPN and CDR2 is SVGIG (reference sequence). The CDR3 sequence is 15 residues long. V dropped 1 base and J dropped 0; count of bases not matched to a gene: 1. The CDR3 is CAWSGTGVAKNIQYF. Written as DNA, the CDR3 is TGTGCCTGGAGTGGGACAGGGGTAGCCAAAAACATTCAGTACTTC.

This chain links TRBV10-3 with TRBJ1-1; no clear D. The CDR3 consists of 15 residues. Germline V gene sequence: CDR1 ENHRY, CDR2 SYGVKD. V gave up 4 bases and J gave up 3 bases, with 15 bases separating them. CDR3 in DNA: TGTGCCATCAGTGTATCGCCGTCGTCAGACACTGAAGCTTTCTTT. Translation gives CAISVSPSSDTEAFF.

The genes are TRBV19 and TRBJ2-1, with 8 bases matching TRBD2. The CDR3 sequence is 17 residues long. Per germline, CDR1 LNHDA and CDR2 SQIVND (reference sequence). V lost 3 bases, J lost 6 bases, and 13 bases stayed unmatched. The CDR3 coding sequence is TGTGCCAGTAGTATTGGGCCCGGGAGGGCCTGGGGCAATGAGCAGTTCTTC. Translated, it gives CASSIGPGRAWGNEQFF.

J is TRBJ2-5 and V is TRBV29-1; tentatively, D is TRBD1 or TRBD2 (5 bases each). Germline values: CDR1 SQVTM, CDR2 ANQGSEA. The CDR3 consists of 13 residues. V was shortened by 8 bases and J by 4 bases, with 17 bases between the two germline ends. CDR3 coding DNA: TGCAGCACCGGACAACTAGTTGGAGAGACCCAGTACTTC. It specifies CSTGQLVGETQYF.

V usage is TRBV9 and J usage is TRBJ2-5; D remains unclear. The germline V gene encodes CDR1 SGDLS and CDR2 YYNGEE. The CDR3 is 15 amino acids. Between the trimmed V and J ends, which lost 0 bases and 2 bases, there was a span of 11 bases. This CDR3 is CASSVAPGFQETQYF. As DNA, the CDR3 is TGTGCCAGCAGCGTAGCTCCTGGGTTTCAAGAGACCCAGTACTTC.

V usage is TRBV2 and J usage is TRBJ2-2; D could derive from TRBD1 or TRBD2 (6 bases each). V shed 3 bases and J shed 8 bases, with 16 bases lying between them. This CDR3 is 15 amino acids long. Germline V gives CDR1 SNHLY, CDR2 FYNNEI. DNA of the CDR3: TGTGCCAGCAGTGAGGAGGGCAGGGGAACAGGGGAGCTGTTTTTT. Its protein is CASSEEGRGTGELFF.

V is TRBV12-5 and J is TRBJ2-2; possible D gene TRBD1, 5 bases. This CDR3 has 15 amino acids. The germline V gene encodes CDR1 LGHNT and CDR2 FRNRAP. Between the trimmed V and J ends, which lost 5 bases and 5 bases, there was a span of 15 bases. CDR3 DNA: TGTGCTAGTGGTCCAGACAGATCGAGAACCGGGGAGCTGTTTTTT. It specifies CASGPDRSRTGELFF. Looking up the rest from reference TRBV12-5 and TRBJ2-2 gives the full variable domain: DARVTQTPRHKVTEMGQEVTMRCQPILGHNTVFWYRQTMMQGLELLAYFRNRAPLDDSGMPKDRFSAEMPDATLATLKIQPSEPRDSAVYFCASGPDRSRTGELFFGEGSRLTVL.

J is TRBJ1-2 and V is TRBV30; D gene uncertain. CDR3 size: 8 residues. Trimming shortened V by 7 bases and J by 4 bases, and 1 base separated the two germline ends. Germline-derived CDR1 and CDR2 are GTSNPN and SVGIG (reference sequence). CDR3 bases: TGTGCCTTCTATGGCTACACCTTC. Its protein is CAFYGYTF.

The chain carries TRBV5-5 and TRBJ2-3; TRBD1 matches 8 bases. Germline lookup yields CDR1 SGHKS and CDR2 YYEKEE (reference sequence). V trimming: 4 bases; J trimming: 2 bases; junction bases outside the gene matches: 9. The CDR3 totals 16 residues. The CDR3 bases are TGTGCCAGCAGCAGAGACAGGGGCCAACTCACAGATACGCAGTATTTT. Its protein product is CASSRDRGQLTDTQYF. The variable domain in full, with the rest retrieved from reference TRBV5-5 and TRBJ2-3, is DAGVTQSPTHLIKTRGQQVTLRCSPISGHKSVSWYQQVLGQGPQFIFQYYEKEERGRGNFPDRFSARQFPNYSSELNVNALLLGDSALYLCASSRDRGQLTDTQYFGPGTRLTVL.

This chain uses TRBV4-1 with TRBJ1-1, with TRBD1 matching over 7 bases. The junction had 5 bases not matched to a gene; V was cut back by 3 bases and J by 1 base. The germline V gene encodes CDR1 MGHRA and CDR2 YSYEKL. CDR3 length equals 15 residues. CDR3 DNA: TGCGCCAGCAGCCAGCCGGGACAGAGGAACACTGAAGCTTTCTTT. Translating it yields CASSQPGQRNTEAFF.

This clone was recorded once. The chain combines TRBV29-1 with TRBJ2-1; 8 bases line up with TRBD2. There are 15 residues in the CDR3. Germline V gene data show CDR1 as SQVTM and CDR2 as ANQGSEA. With 3 bases clipped from V and 0 bases from J, the junction kept 4 bases outside the gene matches. Written as DNA, the CDR3 is TGCAGCGTTGACCCAGCGGGGGTCTCCTACAATGAGCAGTTCTTC. Translating it yields CSVDPAGVSYNEQFF.

The gene calls are TRBV30 and TRBJ2-7; a weak D match, TRBD1 (7 bases). The CDR3 is 16 residues long. The V end was cut by 0 bases, the J end by 1 base, with 16 bases between. Germline V gives CDR1 GTSNPN, CDR2 SVGIG (reference sequence). CDR3 in amino acids: CAWSVRGTAFSYEQYF. The CDR3 bases are TGTGCCTGGAGTGTACGCGGGACAGCCTTTTCCTACGAGCAGTACTTC.

The chain links TRBV6-2 or TRBV6-3 to TRBJ1-5, with no clear D. V was cut by 3 bases and J by 7 bases, with 7 bases left in between. Germline V CDR1 and CDR2: MNHEY, SVGEGT. The CDR3 totals 12 residues. The CDR3 here is CASSYLAQPQHF. CDR3 sequence (DNA): TGTGCCAGCAGTTATCTCGCCCAGCCCCAGCATTTT.

On this clone itself: A read error is likely, as this CDR3 ends without the conserved phenylalanine or tryptophan. The DNA is left out, because the CDR3 cannot be placed on it with certainty; the CDR3 is given as TCRdb lists it. This chain connects TRBV12-3 or TRBV12-4 to TRBJ1-4; the D call of TRBD1 is as the table states it, not checked on the DNA. The CDR3 length equals 11 residues, ends included. CDR3 sequence: CASSRGQGLVL.

The rearrangement joins TRBV14 to TRBJ2-4, with D maybe TRBD1 (6 bases). The CDR3 is 14 amino acids. Trimming removed 4 bases at V and 9 bases at J, with 16 bases between. Looked up from germline, CDR1 is SGHDN and CDR2 is FVKESK. CDR3 sequence (DNA): TGTGCCAGCAGCCCCTCACAGGGTCGGAGCATTCAGTACTTC. Encoded protein: CASSPSQGRSIQYF.

The rearrangement uses TRBV3-1 (or the pseudogene TRBV3-2) and TRBJ1-1; 8 bases line up with TRBD1. The CDR3 has 15 amino acids. Germline CDR1 LGHDT, CDR2 YNNKEL (reference sequence). The ends lost 5 bases at V and 5 bases at J; junction bases unmatched: 10. CDR3 residues: CASSFGTGLQTEAFF. CDR3 DNA: TGTGCCAGCAGCTTCGGGACAGGACTGCAGACTGAAGCTTTCTTT.

The gene calls are TRBV5-1 and TRBJ1-6, with 10 bases lining up with TRBD1. Losses at the gene ends were 0 bases for V and 9 bases for J; bases not matched to a gene: 3. Germline CDR1 and CDR2: SGHRS and YFSETQ. The CDR3 runs to 15 residues. The DNA for the CDR3 is TGCGCCAGCAGCTTGGCGGGACAGGGGAGTTCACCCCTCCACTTT. Translation: CASSLAGQGSSPLHF.